This T cell receptor (beta chain) derives from a study of graft-versus-host responses after intestinal transplantation. Germline values: CDR1 SEHNR, CDR2 FQNEAQ (reference sequence). The V end was cut by 4 bases, the J end by 6 bases, with 6 bases between. The CDR3 runs to 12 residues. Notes on this clone: What it recognizes is unknown.

Findings and caveats of the study: GvH clonotypes were identified within recipient marrow, with a subset emerging first in ileum or blood. The study associated peak circulating GvH clone levels with early post-transplant HvG declines. Individuals who had graft-donor T cell macrochimerism had allografts that showed high graft-versus-host to host-versus-graft clonal ratios.

Sequencing used immunoSEQ multiplex PCR; TCRdb keeps in-frame clones, though not all of them. The repertoire consists of roughly 85,000 clones, with 85% to 95% occurring once and the leading ten covering 7.6%. Sequences were derived from unstimulated CD8+ T cells sorted from spleen or lymph node cells, sampled before transplant. This rearrangement joins TRBV7-9 to TRBJ2-2, with a possible D match to TRBD2 (6 bases). The TCR was taken from a human donor who was the organ donor for an intestinal transplant. The CDR3 is CASSWDSGELFF. CDR3 DNA sequence: TGTGCCAGCAGCTGGGACTCCGGGGAGCTGTTTTTT.